These 19 T cell receptor beta chains came from one sample sequenced in a study of neurological immune-mediated disorders. TCRdb re-analysed the 5' RACE reads in MiXCR, keeping a single row per CDR3 protein. The table records under 45,000 distinct CDR3 sequences, 2% to 2.5% of them present only once. The sample comprised PBMCs. The receptor set was obtained from a man between 45 and 60 years old with multiple sclerosis.

This clonotype was seen repeatedly, ten times or more. The chain recombines TRBV14 with TRBJ1-1; D uncertain. V was clipped by 4 bases and J by 7 bases, with 10 bases between them. Germline loops: CDR1 SGHDN, CDR2 FVKESK. The CDR3 runs to 12 residues. CDR3 region: CASSRNRGEAFF. In DNA form, the CDR3 reads TGTGCCAGCAGCCGCAACAGAGGTGAAGCTTTCTTT. The full variable domain, rest sourced from reference TRBV14 and TRBJ1-1, is EAGVTQFPSHSVIEKGQTVTLRCDPISGHDNLYWYRRVMGKEIKFLLHFVKESKQDESGMPNNRFLAERTGGTYSTLKVQPAELEDSGVYFCASSRNRGEAFFGQGTRLTVV.

The chain uses TRBV5-1 and TRBJ2-5; D may be TRBD1 or TRBD2 (5 bases each). The ends were cut back, 4 bases at V and 5 bases at J, with 12 bases in the middle. The CDR3 is 13 residues long. CDR1 SGHRS and CDR2 YFSETQ come from the germline V gene. The CDR3 DNA is TGCGCCAGCAGCGGGGGACCCGGGGAGACCCAGTACTTC. This gives the protein CASSGGPGETQYF.

This clonotype has a count of ten or more. The chain uses TRBV5-1 and TRBJ2-7; 7 nucleotides match TRBD2. This CDR3 has 13 amino acids. The V and J ends lost 2 bases and 6 bases, in that order; junction bases with no gene match: 5. Germline V gene data show CDR1 as SGHRS and CDR2 as YFSETQ. The CDR3 nucleotides are TGCGCCAGCAGCTTAAGCGGGGAACGCGAGCAGTACTTC. Its translation: CASSLSGEREQYF.

As for this clonotype: A much larger clone differs from this one at a single base, so this may be a read error. Given the absence of the conserved phenylalanine or tryptophan at the CDR3 end, a read error is likely. The chain combines TRBV4-2 with TRBJ2-1; 7 positions match TRBD1. The CDR3 is 16 residues long. The germline gives CDR1 LGHNA, CDR2 YNFKEQ. V shed 2 bases and J 2 bases; nucleotides not matched to a gene: 6. The CDR3 is CASSQTEGATYNEQFI. The CDR3 coding sequence is TGTGCCAGCAGCCAAACAGAGGGGGCTACCTACAATGAGCAGTTCATC.

At least ten counts were recorded for this clonotype. The rearrangement uses TRBV3-1 and TRBJ1-1; D ambiguous. The V end was cut by 5 bases, the J end by 4 bases, with 20 bases between. CDR3 length equals 16 residues. Germline CDR1 is LGHDT and CDR2 is YNNKEL (reference sequence). CDR3 coding DNA: TGTGCCAGCAGCGTATGGGAGGGAGGAAAATTCACTGAAGCTTTCTTT. It codes for CASSVWEGGKFTEAFF.

This clonotype is medium-sized within its sample. The chain employs TRBV4-3 and TRBJ2-3; D not resolved. The CDR3 is 13 amino acids. Trimming took 0 bases from V and 3 from J, leaving 4 bases between them. Germline V gene sequence: CDR1 LGHNA, CDR2 YSLEER. CDR3 loop: CASSQEATDTQYF. The CDR3 DNA sequence: TGCGCCAGCAGCCAAGAGGCGACAGATACGCAGTATTTT.

This clonotype came up many times. J is TRBJ2-1 and V is TRBV9, with no clear D. The length of the CDR3 is 12 residues. The V and J ends lost 1 base and 1 base respectively, with 0 bases between them. Germline CDR1 is SGDLS and CDR2 is YYNGEE. As DNA, the CDR3 is TGTGCCAGCAGCGTATCCTACAATGAGCAGTTCTTC. Encoded protein: CASSVSYNEQFF.

This clonotype was counted only a few times. A read error may be the cause here, since a much bigger clone is one base away. CDR3: CARSLRPQYF. Here the CDR3 DNA reads TGCGCCAGAAGCTTGCGTCCCCAGTACTTC. The chain carries TRBV5-1 and TRBJ2-5; D unclear. CDR1 is SGHRS and CDR2 is YFSETQ in the germline V gene. The CDR3 runs 10 residues.

The table lists this clonotype with many counts. The chain has TRBV6-5 and TRBJ1-2; D ambiguous. Germline V gives CDR1 MNHEY, CDR2 SVGAGI. V gave up 6 bases and J gave up 3 bases, with 11 bases separating them. This CDR3 has 13 amino acids. CDR3 sequence: CASSPGSDYGYTF. CDR3 sequence (DNA): TGTGCCAGCAGCCCGGGCAGCGACTATGGCTACACCTTC.

As concerns this clonotype: This may stem from a read error, because a much larger clone lies one nucleotide away. CDR3 sequence: CANSYLAGDTGELFF. CDR3 DNA: TGTGCCAACAGTTACCTAGCGGGGGACACCGGGGAGCTGTTTTTT. V and J are TRBV6-2 or TRBV6-3 and TRBJ2-2; 10 bases align to TRBD2. Germline V CDR1 and CDR2: MNHEY, SVGEGT. CDR3 size: 15 residues.

This clonotype came up many times. The rearrangement links TRBV4-2 to TRBJ2-3, with D maybe TRBD2 (7 bases). The V end was cut by 4 bases, the J end by 3 bases, with 17 bases between. CDR1 is LGHNA and CDR2 is YNFKEQ in the germline V gene. The CDR3 loop spans 16 amino acids. The CDR3 sequence is CASSPQGSGETDTQYF. The CDR3 nucleotides are TGTGCCAGCAGCCCCCAGGGGAGCGGGGAGACAGATACGCAGTATTTT.

This clonotype has ten or more counts. The genes are TRBV7-7 and TRBJ2-2; 8 positions match TRBD1. Germline V gene lookup returns CDR1 SSHAT and CDR2 FNYEAQ (reference sequence). V lost 5 bases to trimming and J lost 10 bases; unmatched junction nucleotides: 6. This CDR3 is 13 amino acids long. The CDR3 loop is CASSIQGATELFF. DNA of the CDR3: TGTGCCAGCAGCATCCAGGGGGCGACGGAGCTGTTTTTT.

This clonotype has at least ten counts. The rearrangement links TRBV2 to TRBJ2-3; 11 bases map to TRBD1. V shed 7 bases, J shed 4 bases, and the junction held 7 bases outside the gene matches. Germline V gives CDR1 SNHLY, CDR2 FYNNEI. This CDR3 is built from 15 residues. The CDR3 DNA reads as TGTGCCAGCAAAACGGACAGGGGGCTGTCAGATACGCAGTATTTT. It is translated as CASKTDRGLSDTQYF.

This clonotype appeared many times. V gene TRBV15 combines with J gene TRBJ2-7, with D hard to call. The germline gives CDR1 LNHNV, CDR2 YYDKDF (reference sequence). V lost 0 bases and J 6 bases, leaving 9 bases between the germline ends. The CDR3 runs to 13 residues. The DNA for the CDR3 is TGTGCCACCAGCAGAGATCTAACGGGCGAGCAGTACTTC. This encodes CATSRDLTGEQYF.

The sample holds many counts of this clonotype. J is TRBJ1-6 and V is TRBV20-1, with 7 bases fitting TRBD1. The germline V gene encodes CDR1 DFQATT and CDR2 SNEGSKA (reference sequence). V was clipped by 2 bases and J by 8 bases; unmatched bases: 9. The CDR3 runs to 15 residues. CDR3 sequence (DNA): TGCAGTGCTAGATCAGGGACAGTCAATGATTCACCCCTCCACTTT. Encoded protein: CSARSGTVNDSPLHF.

This clonotype came up many times. This sequence joins TRBV5-1 and TRBJ1-2, with D tentatively TRBD1 (6 bases). The germline V gene encodes CDR1 SGHRS and CDR2 YFSETQ. The CDR3 loop spans 13 amino acids. Trimming took off 4 bases at V and 7 bases at J, with 14 bases between the two ends. CDR3 DNA sequence: TGCGCCAGCAGCCCACAGGGTTTCGGTGGCTACACCTTC. It encodes CASSPQGFGGYTF.

This clonotype has ten or more counts. The V gene is TRBV6-6, the J gene TRBJ1-5; D not resolved. Trimming cost V 6 bases and J 6 bases, with 15 bases left between them. The germline V gene has CDR1 MNHNY and CDR2 SVGAGI (reference sequence). This CDR3 is 14 amino acids long. The CDR3 reads CASRQVLESQPQHF. Written as DNA, the CDR3 is TGTGCCAGCAGGCAGGTCCTTGAGAGTCAGCCCCAGCATTTT.

V gene TRBV7-2 combines with J gene TRBJ1-2; no clear D gene. Germline CDR1 reads SGHTA; CDR2 reads FQGNSA. Trimming took 5 bases from V and 8 from J, leaving 12 bases between them. This CDR3 is 12 amino acids long. The CDR3 region has the DNA TGTGCCAGCAGCGCGGAACTTGGGGGCTACACCTTC. Protein: CASSAELGGYTF. Full variable domain (outside the CDR3, taken from reference TRBV7-2 and TRBJ1-2): GAGVSQSPSNKVTEKGKDVELRCDPISGHTALYWYRQSLGQGLEFLIYFQGNSAPDKSGLPSDRFSAERTGGSVSTLTIQRTQQEDSAVYLCASSAELGGYTFGSGTRLTVV.

This clonotype was seen ten or more times. J is TRBJ1-2 and V is TRBV9, with 7 bases lining up with TRBD1. Germline V gene data show CDR1 as SGDLS and CDR2 as YYNGEE. CDR3 size: 15 residues. Losses at the gene ends were 4 bases for V and 3 bases for J; bases not matched to a gene: 9. This CDR3 reads CASSLSEGAYYGYTF. DNA of the CDR3: TGTGCCAGCAGCCTCTCGGAGGGGGCGTACTATGGCTACACCTTC. The whole variable domain, filled in from reference TRBV9 and TRBJ1-2, reads DSGVTQTPKHLITATGQRVTLRCSPRSGDLSVYWYQQSLDQGLQFLIQYYNGEERAKGNILERFSAQQFPDLHSELNLSSLELGDSALYFCASSLSEGAYYGYTFGSGTRLTVV.